This T cell receptor beta chain was profiled in a study of cytomegalovirus exposure and HLA in healthy donors. General observations from the study: TCR beta V segments were, for the most part, productive about 87% or about 30% of the time in an earlier analysis. Most of the CMV-associated TCR beta chains (in a later analysis) appeared to be HLA-restricted. Across donors, sequencing depth was assumed by presence/absence analyses to be roughly uniform.

Each donor was nominally healthy when sampled (though unrecorded immune exposures were likely). The CDR3 has 12 amino acids. The V end was cut by 6 bases, the J end by 0 bases, with 3 bases between. Germline CDR1 LNHDA, CDR2 SQIVND (reference sequence). Comment on this clone: What it recognizes is unknown.

Vbeta (60) and Jbeta (13) primers were used in the PCR. Sequencing was performed with immunoSEQ multiplex PCR; in TCRdb, only in-frame clones are kept and a portion is missing. The sample contains more than 150,000 clones, approximately 80% of which appear only once. Sequenced input: PBMCs. V is TRBV19 and J is TRBJ1-5; D call uncertain. The sequence was collected from a man between 18 and 29 years old in good health and CMV-seronegative. The CDR3 reads CASSNSNQPQHF. As DNA, the CDR3 is TGTGCCAGTAGCAATAGCAATCAGCCCCAGCATTTT.